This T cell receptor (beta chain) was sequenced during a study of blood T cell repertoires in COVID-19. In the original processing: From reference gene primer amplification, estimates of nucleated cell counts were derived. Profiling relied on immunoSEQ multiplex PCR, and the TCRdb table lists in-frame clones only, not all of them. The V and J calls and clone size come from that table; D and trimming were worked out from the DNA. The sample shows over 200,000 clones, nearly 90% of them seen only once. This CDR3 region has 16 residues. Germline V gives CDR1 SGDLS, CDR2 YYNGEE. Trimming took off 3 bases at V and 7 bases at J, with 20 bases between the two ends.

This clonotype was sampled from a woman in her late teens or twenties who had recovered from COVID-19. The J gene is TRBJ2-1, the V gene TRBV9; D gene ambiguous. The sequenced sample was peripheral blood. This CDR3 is CASSGLAATARNEQFF. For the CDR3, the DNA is TGTGCCAGCAGCGGACTGGCGGCAACGGCCCGAAATGAGCAGTTCTTC. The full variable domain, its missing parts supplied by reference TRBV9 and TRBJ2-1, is DSGVTQTPKHLITATGQRVTLRCSPRSGDLSVYWYQQSLDQGLQFLIQYYNGEERAKGNILERFSAQQFPDLHSELNLSSLELGDSALYFCASSGLAATARNEQFFGPGTRLTVL.